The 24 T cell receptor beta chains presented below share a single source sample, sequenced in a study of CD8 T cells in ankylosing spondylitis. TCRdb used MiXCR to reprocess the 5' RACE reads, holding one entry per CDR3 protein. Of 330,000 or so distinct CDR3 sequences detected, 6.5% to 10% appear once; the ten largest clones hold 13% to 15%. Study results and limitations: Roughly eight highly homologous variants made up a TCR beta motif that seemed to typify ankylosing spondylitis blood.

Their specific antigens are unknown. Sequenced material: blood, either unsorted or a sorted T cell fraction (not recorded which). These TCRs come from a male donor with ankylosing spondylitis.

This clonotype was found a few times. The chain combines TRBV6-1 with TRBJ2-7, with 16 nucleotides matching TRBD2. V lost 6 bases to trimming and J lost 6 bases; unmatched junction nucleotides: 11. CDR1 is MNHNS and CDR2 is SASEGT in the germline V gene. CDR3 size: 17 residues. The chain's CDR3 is CASSRTAGTSGRAEQYF. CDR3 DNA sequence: TGTGCCAGCAGCCGAACAGCCGGGACTAGCGGGAGGGCCGAGCAGTACTTC.

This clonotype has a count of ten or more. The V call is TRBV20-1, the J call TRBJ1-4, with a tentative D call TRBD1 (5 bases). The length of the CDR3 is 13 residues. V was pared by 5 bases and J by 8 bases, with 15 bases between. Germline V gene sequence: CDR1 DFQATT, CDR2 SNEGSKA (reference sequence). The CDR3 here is CSARQGRREKLFF. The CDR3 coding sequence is TGCAGTGCTCGGCAGGGAAGAAGGGAAAAACTGTTTTTT.

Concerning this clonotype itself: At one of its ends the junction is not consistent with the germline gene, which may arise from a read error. The CDR3 spells CASSLQRSETQYF. The CDR3 bases are TGTGCTAGCAGCTTACAGCGGTCGGAGACCCAGTACTTC. This chain connects TRBV7-2 to TRBJ2-5, with D perhaps TRBD2 (5 bases). Germline CDR1 reads SGHTA; CDR2 reads FQGNSA. CDR3 size: 13 residues.

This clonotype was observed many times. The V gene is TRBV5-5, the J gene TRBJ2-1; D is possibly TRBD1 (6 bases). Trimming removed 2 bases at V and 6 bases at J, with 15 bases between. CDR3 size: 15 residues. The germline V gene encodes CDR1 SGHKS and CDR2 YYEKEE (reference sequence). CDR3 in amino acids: CASSFMVGTPNEQFF. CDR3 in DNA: TGTGCCAGCAGCTTCATGGTTGGGACACCCAATGAGCAGTTCTTC.

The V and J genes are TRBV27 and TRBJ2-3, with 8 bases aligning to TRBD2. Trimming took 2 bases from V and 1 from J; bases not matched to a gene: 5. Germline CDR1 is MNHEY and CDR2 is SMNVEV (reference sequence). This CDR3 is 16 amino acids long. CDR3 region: CASSLPTREGTDTQYF. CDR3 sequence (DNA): TGTGCCAGCAGTTTACCGACGCGGGAGGGCACAGATACGCAGTATTTT.

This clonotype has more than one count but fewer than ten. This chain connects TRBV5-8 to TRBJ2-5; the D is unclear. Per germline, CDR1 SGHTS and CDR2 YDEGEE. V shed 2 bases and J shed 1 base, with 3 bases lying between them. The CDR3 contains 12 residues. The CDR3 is CASSFIQETQYF. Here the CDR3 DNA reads TGTGCCAGCAGCTTTATCCAAGAGACCCAGTACTTC.

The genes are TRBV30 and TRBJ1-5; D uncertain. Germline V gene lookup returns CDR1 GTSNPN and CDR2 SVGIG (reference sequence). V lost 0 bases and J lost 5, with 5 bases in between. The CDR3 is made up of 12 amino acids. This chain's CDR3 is CAWSVGYQPQHF. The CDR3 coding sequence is TGTGCCTGGAGTGTCGGGTATCAGCCCCAGCATTTT.

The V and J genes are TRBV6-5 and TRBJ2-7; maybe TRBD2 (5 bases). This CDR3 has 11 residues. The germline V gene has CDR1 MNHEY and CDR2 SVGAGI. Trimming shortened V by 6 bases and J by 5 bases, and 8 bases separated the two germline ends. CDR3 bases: TGTGCCAGCAGCCCCGGGGACGAGCAGTACTTC. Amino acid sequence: CASSPGDEQYF.

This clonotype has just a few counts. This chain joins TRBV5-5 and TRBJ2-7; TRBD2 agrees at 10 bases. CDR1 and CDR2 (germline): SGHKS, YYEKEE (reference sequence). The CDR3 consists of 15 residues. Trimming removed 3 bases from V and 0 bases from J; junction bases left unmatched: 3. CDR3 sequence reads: CASSWASGSSYEQYF. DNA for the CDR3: TGTGCCAGCAGCTGGGCTAGCGGGAGCTCCTACGAGCAGTACTTC.

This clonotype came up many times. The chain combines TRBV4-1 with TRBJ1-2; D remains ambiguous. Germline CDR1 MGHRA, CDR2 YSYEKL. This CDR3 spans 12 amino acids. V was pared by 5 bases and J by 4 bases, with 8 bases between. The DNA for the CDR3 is TGCGCCAGCAGCTCCCGGTTCTATGGCTACACCTTC. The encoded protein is CASSSRFYGYTF.

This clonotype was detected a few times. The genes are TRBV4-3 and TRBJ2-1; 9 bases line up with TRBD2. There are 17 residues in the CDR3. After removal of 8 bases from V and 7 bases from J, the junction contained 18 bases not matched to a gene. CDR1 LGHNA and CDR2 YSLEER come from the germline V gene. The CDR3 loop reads CASGSLGREGSRNEQFF. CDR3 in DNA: TGCGCCAGCGGATCCTTGGGGCGGGAGGGCTCTCGGAATGAGCAGTTCTTC.

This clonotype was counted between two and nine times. The CDR3 sequence: CASSLVGGPGNQPQHF. CDR3 nucleotide sequence: TGTGCCAGCAGCTTGGTCGGGGGGCCGGGCAATCAGCCCCAGCATTTT. The genes are TRBV5-5 and TRBJ1-5, with a possible D match to TRBD1 (6 bases). V gave up 0 bases and J gave up 2 bases, with 12 bases separating them. Germline-derived CDR1 and CDR2 are SGHKS and YYEKEE (reference sequence). CDR3 length: 16 amino acids. Supplemented by reference TRBV5-5 and TRBJ1-5, the full variable domain reads DAGVTQSPTHLIKTRGQQVTLRCSPISGHKSVSWYQQVLGQGPQFIFQYYEKEERGRGNFPDRFSARQFPNYSSELNVNALLLGDSALYLCASSLVGGPGNQPQHFGDGTRLSIL.

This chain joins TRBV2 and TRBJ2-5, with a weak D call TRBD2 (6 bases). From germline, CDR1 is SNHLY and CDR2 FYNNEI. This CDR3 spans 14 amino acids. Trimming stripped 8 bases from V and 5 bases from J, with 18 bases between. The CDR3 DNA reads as TGTGCCAGCGGAAAGGGACTCCCTGGGGAGACCCAGTACTTC. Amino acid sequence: CASGKGLPGETQYF.

For the CDR3, the DNA is TGTGCCAGCATCAAATGGGGGGCTGTCGGCACTGAAGCTTTCTTT. Amino acids: CASIKWGAVGTEAFF. The chain is built from TRBV6-1 and TRBJ1-1; tentatively, D is TRBD1 (6 bases). This CDR3 has 15 amino acids. Between the trimmed V and J ends, which lost 7 bases and 4 bases, there was a span of 19 bases. The germline CDR1 and CDR2 sequences are MNHNS and SASEGT.

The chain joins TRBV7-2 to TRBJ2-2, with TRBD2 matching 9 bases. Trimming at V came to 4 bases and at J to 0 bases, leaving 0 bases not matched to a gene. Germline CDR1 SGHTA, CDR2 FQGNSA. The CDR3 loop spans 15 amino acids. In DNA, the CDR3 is TGTGCCAGCAGCTCTAGCGGGACGAACACCGGGGAGCTGTTTTTT. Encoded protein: CASSSSGTNTGELFF.

The CDR3 DNA follows: TGTGCCAGCAGCTCCCCCCGACAGTTTGCCTACAATGAGCAGTTCTTC. Translation gives CASSSPRQFAYNEQFF. This chain connects TRBV7-8 to TRBJ2-1; possible D gene TRBD1, 5 bases. The CDR3 runs to 16 residues. The germline V gene has CDR1 SGHVS and CDR2 FQNEAQ. V was cut by 4 bases and J by 2 bases, with 15 bases left in between.

The chain's CDR3 is CASSQQPGPETQYF. In DNA, the CDR3 is TGTGCCAGCAGCCAACAACCCGGTCCAGAGACCCAGTACTTC. V usage is TRBV9 and J usage is TRBJ2-5; D not resolved. Trimming pared 4 bases from V and 4 bases from J, leaving 14 bases between. Germline CDR1 SGDLS, CDR2 YYNGEE. This CDR3 has 14 amino acids.

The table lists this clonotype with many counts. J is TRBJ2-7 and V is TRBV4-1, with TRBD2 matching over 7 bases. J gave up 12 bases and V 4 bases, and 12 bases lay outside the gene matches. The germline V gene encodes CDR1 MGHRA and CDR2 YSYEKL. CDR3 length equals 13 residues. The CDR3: CASSPKTHGGTYF. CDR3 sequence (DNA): TGCGCCAGCAGCCCCAAAACACACGGGGGGACGTACTTC.

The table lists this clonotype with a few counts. Here the CDR3 reads CASTAVYSNQPQHF. The CDR3 nucleotides are TGTGCCAGCACCGCAGTTTATAGCAATCAGCCCCAGCATTTT. This chain uses TRBV12-3 or TRBV12-4 with TRBJ1-5; D not resolved. The CDR3 extends over 14 amino acids. The V and J ends lost 7 bases and 0 bases respectively, with 10 bases between them.

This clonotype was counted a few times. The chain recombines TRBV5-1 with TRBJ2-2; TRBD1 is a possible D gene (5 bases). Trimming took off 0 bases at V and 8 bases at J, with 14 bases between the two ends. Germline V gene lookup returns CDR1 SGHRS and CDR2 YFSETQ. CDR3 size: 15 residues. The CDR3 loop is CASSLEAGFAGELFF. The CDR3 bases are TGCGCCAGCAGCTTGGAAGCAGGGTTTGCGGGGGAGCTGTTTTTT.

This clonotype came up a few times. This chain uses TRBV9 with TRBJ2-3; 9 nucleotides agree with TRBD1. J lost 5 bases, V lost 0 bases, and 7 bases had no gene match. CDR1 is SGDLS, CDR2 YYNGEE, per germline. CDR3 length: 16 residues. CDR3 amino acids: CASSVVPGQGVDTQYF. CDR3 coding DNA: TGTGCCAGCAGCGTAGTTCCGGGACAGGGTGTAGATACGCAGTATTTT.

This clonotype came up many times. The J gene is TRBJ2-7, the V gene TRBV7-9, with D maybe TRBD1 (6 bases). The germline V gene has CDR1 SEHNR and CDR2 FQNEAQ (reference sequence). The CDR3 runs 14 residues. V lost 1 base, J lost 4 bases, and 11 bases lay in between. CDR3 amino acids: CASSLDAGEYEQYF. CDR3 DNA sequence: TGTGCCAGCAGCTTAGATGCAGGGGAGTACGAGCAGTACTTC.

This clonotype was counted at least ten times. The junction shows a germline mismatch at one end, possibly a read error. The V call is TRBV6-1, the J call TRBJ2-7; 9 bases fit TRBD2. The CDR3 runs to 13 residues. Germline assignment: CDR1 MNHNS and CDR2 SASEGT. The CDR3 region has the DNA TGTGCCAGCAGTAAAGCGGGAGGCTACGAGCAGTACTTC. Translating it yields CASSKAGGYEQYF.

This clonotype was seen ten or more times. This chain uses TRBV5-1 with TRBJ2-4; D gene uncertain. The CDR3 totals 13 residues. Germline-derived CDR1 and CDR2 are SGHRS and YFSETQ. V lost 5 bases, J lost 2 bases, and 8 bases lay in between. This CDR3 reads CASSDLTKNIQYF. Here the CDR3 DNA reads TGCGCCAGCAGTGACTTGACCAAAAACATTCAGTACTTC.